A single TCR beta chain is shown here with its context. This entry belongs to a study of blood T cell repertoires in COVID-19. Overall study context: Some COVID-19 samples were acute and others convalescent; all came from the United States, Italy and Spain. T cells, B-cell-depleted T cells, or PBMCs provided the cDNA or gDNA that served as material.

In the authors' methods: Reference gene primer amplification in the assay estimated nucleated cell counts. Clones were sequenced by immunoSEQ multiplex PCR, and TCRdb holds only the in-frame ones, with some missing. The DNA gave D and trimming, while V, J and clone size come from that table. This table has more than 75,000 clones, 84% appearing once. The CDR3 is 15 amino acids. Germline assignment: CDR1 SGHTA and CDR2 FQGNSA. Trimming removed 7 bases from V and 3 bases from J; junction bases left unmatched: 11. V usage is TRBV7-2 and J usage is TRBJ2-7, with 8 bases that match TRBD2. The TCR was taken from a man aged 60-69 years with acute or convalescent COVID-19. Sequenced input: peripheral blood. The CDR3 bases are TGTGCCAGCAACCCCGGGCGGGGGGTCGACTACGAGCAGTACTTC. Amino acid sequence: CASNPGRGVDYEQYF.